The next 25 T cell receptor beta chains were all read from a single sample in a study of radiation and T cells in renal cell carcinoma. Stated time point: baseline pretreatment blood. The treatment was: 15 Gy SBRT to primary tumor, nephrectomy 4 weeks later. Only in-frame clones appear in the TCRdb table, and some are missing; sequencing was by immunoSEQ multiplex PCR. The sample records 140,000 to 150,000 clones, 88% being singletons. The material sequenced was blood, taken from a patient whose treatment included radiotherapy and nephrectomy. The receptors originated from a woman between 65 and 79 years old with renal cell carcinoma.

As concerns this clone: Other DNA variants within this sample encode the same CDR3. The genes are TRBV5-1 and TRBJ1-3, with D possibly TRBD1 on 5 matching bases. The CDR3 extends over 15 amino acids. Germline loops: CDR1 SGHRS, CDR2 YFSETQ. V was shortened by 0 bases and J by 0 bases, with 7 bases between the two germline ends. DNA for the CDR3: TGCGCCAGCAGCTTGGCCGGGGGCTCTGGAAACACCATATATTTT. This gives the protein CASSLAGGSGNTIYF.

The chain uses TRBV5-4 and TRBJ2-3; D might be TRBD1 (6 bases). CDR1 SGHNT and CDR2 YYREEE come from the germline V gene (reference sequence). The CDR3 is made up of 14 amino acids. Deletions cut 4 bases from V and 2 bases from J, with 11 bases between. In DNA form, the CDR3 reads TGTGCCAGCAGCAAGGGGGACCTCACAGATACGCAGTATTTT. This codes for CASSKGDLTDTQYF. Full variable domain (rest looked up from reference TRBV5-4 and TRBJ2-3): ETGVTQSPTHLIKTRGQQVTLRCSSQSGHNTVSWYQQALGQGPQFIFQYYREEENGRGNFPPRFSGLQFPNYSSELNVNALELDDSALYLCASSKGDLTDTQYFGPGTRLTVL.

The gene calls are TRBV11-2 and TRBJ2-3; 10 bases align to TRBD2. Trimming at V came to 1 base and at J to 9 bases, leaving 16 bases not matched to a gene. The CDR3 runs to 18 residues. CDR1 and CDR2 from the germline V gene are SGHAT and FQNNGV. The CDR3 nucleotides read TGTGCCAGCAGCTTAGGAGTCGGAACTAGCGGGGCCGCGGGGACGCAGTATTTT. Translated, it gives CASSLGVGTSGAAGTQYF. The full variable domain, completed using reference TRBV11-2 and TRBJ2-3, is EAGVAQSPRYKIIEKRQSVAFWCNPISGHATLYWYQQILGQGPKLLIQFQNNGVVDDSQLPKDRFSAERLKGVDSTLKIQPAKLEDSAVYLCASSLGVGTSGAAGTQYFGPGTRLTVL.

V is TRBV7-2 and J is TRBJ2-1, with 7 bases that match TRBD2. Germline CDR1 reads SGHTA; CDR2 reads FQGNSA. The CDR3 contains 12 residues. The V segment lost 10 bases and the J segment 5 bases; nucleotides outside the gene matches: 5. CDR3 in amino acids: CATKRDHNEQFF. Here the CDR3 DNA reads TGTGCCACCAAGCGGGATCACAATGAGCAGTTCTTC. Filled out from reference TRBV7-2 and TRBJ2-1, the complete variable domain reads GAGVSQSPSNKVTEKGKDVELRCDPISGHTALYWYRQSLGQGLEFLIYFQGNSAPDKSGLPSDRFSAERTGGSVSTLTIQRTQQEDSAVYLCATKRDHNEQFFGPGTRLTVL.

This clone was seen just once. The chain joins TRBV2 to TRBJ2-3; D is uncertain. This CDR3 contains 15 residues. The germline V and J ends were trimmed by 6 bases and 10 bases, with 23 bases remaining between them. The germline V gene has CDR1 SNHLY and CDR2 FYNNEI. CDR3 sequence reads: CASSTLPGPRPAQYF. The CDR3 DNA reads as TGTGCCAGCAGCACCTTACCTGGGCCGCGCCCCGCGCAGTATTTT.

This sequence joins TRBV6-1 and TRBJ1-1; TRBD1 is a possible D gene (5 bases). The V end was cut by 1 base, the J end by 4 bases, with 10 bases between. The CDR3 is 14 amino acids. The germline V gene encodes CDR1 MNHNS and CDR2 SASEGT. The CDR3 region has the DNA TGTGCCAGCAGTGAAGTAAGGGGAAGCACTGAAGCTTTCTTT. It translates to CASSEVRGSTEAFF.

CDR3 sequence reads: CASSPTGVPGESYNSPLHF. The CDR3 DNA is TGTGCCAGTAGCCCGACAGGGGTCCCGGGAGAATCCTATAATTCACCCCTCCACTTT. The genes are TRBV19 and TRBJ1-6, with 8 bases that match TRBD1. The CDR3 runs 19 residues. Germline trimming cut 6 bases from V and 1 base from J; bases unmatched to any gene: 14. CDR1 and CDR2 (germline): LNHDA, SQIVND (reference sequence).

The chain couples TRBV6-6 to TRBJ2-7; D gene unclear. The CDR3 is made up of 11 amino acids. CDR1 MNHNY and CDR2 SVGAGI come from the germline V gene (reference sequence). Deletions cut 5 bases from V and 3 bases from J, with 5 bases between. CDR3 region: CASSNDYEQYF. The CDR3 DNA is TGTGCCAGCAGTAACGACTACGAGCAGTACTTC.

The chain recombines TRBV5-6 with TRBJ1-3, with D perhaps TRBD1 (5 bases). V gave up 2 bases and J gave up 4 bases, with 16 bases separating them. The germline CDR1 and CDR2 sequences are SGHDT and YYEEEE. This CDR3 is 16 amino acids long. In DNA, the CDR3 is TGTGCCAGCAGCTTCTGGGGGAGCGCTTCCGGAAACACCATATATTTT. Encoded protein: CASSFWGSASGNTIYF. Complete variable domain (other parts from reference TRBV5-6 and TRBJ1-3): DAGVTQSPTHLIKTRGQQVTLRCSPKSGHDTVSWYQQALGQGPQFIFQYYEEEERQRGNFPDRFSGHQFPNYSSELNVNALLLGDSALYLCASSFWGSASGNTIYFGEGSWLTVV.

The chain is built from TRBV5-4 and TRBJ1-4; D call uncertain. The CDR3 is 19 amino acids. V was pared by 0 bases and J by 0 bases, with 18 bases between. From germline, CDR1 is SGHNT and CDR2 YYREEE (reference sequence). The CDR3 region has the DNA TGTGCCAGCAGCTTGGGTACCACCGTACCGCAGGCAACTAATGAAAAACTGTTTTTT. It yields the protein CASSLGTTVPQATNEKLFF.

There are a few counts of this clone. The V gene is TRBV7-9, the J gene TRBJ1-1, with 9 bases fitting TRBD1. CDR1 is SEHNR and CDR2 is FQNEAQ in the germline V gene (reference sequence). The CDR3 has 15 residues. The V segment lost 1 base and the J segment 0 bases; nucleotides outside the gene matches: 0. The CDR3 reads CASSLGDRVNTEAFF. The CDR3 DNA reads TGTGCCAGCAGCTTAGGGGACAGGGTGAACACTGAAGCTTTCTTT. The whole variable domain, filled in from reference TRBV7-9 and TRBJ1-1, reads DTGVSQNPRHKITKRGQNVTFRCDPISEHNRLYWYRQTLGQGPEFLTYFQNEAQLEKSRLLSDRFSAERPKGSFSTLEIQRTEQGDSAMYLCASSLGDRVNTEAFFGQGTRLTVV.

Here the CDR3 DNA reads TGTGCCAGCAGGCCTCAAGAGAACACTGAAGCTTTCTTT. Translation: CASRPQENTEAFF. The chain links TRBV7-8 to TRBJ1-1; D is unresolved. Germline-derived CDR1 and CDR2 are SGHVS and FQNEAQ. The germline V and J ends were trimmed by 6 bases and 1 base, with 9 bases remaining between them. CDR3 length: 13 residues.

The chain is built from TRBV13 and TRBJ2-3, with 12 bases lining up with TRBD2. Germline V gene sequence: CDR1 PRHDT, CDR2 FYEKMQ (reference sequence). The CDR3 runs 17 residues. J lost 1 base, V lost 5 bases, and 7 bases had no gene match. This CDR3 is CASSRPSSGGGTDTQYF. CDR3 nucleotides: TGTGCCAGCAGCCGACCCTCTAGCGGGGGGGGCACAGATACGCAGTATTTT. Using reference TRBV13 and TRBJ2-3 for the parts outside the CDR3, the full variable domain is AAGVIQSPRHLIKEKRETATLKCYPIPRHDTVYWYQQGPGQDPQFLISFYEKMQSDKGSIPDRFSAQQFSDYHSELNMSSLELGDSALYFCASSRPSSGGGTDTQYFGPGTRLTVL.

The chain carries TRBV14 and TRBJ2-3; TRBD2 matches at 9 bases. This CDR3 has 14 amino acids. Trimming cost V 4 bases and J 4 bases; bases outside gene matches: 3. Germline CDR1 SGHDN, CDR2 FVKESK. CDR3 coding DNA: TGTGCCAGCAGCCGAGGCGGGGGGGCAGATACGCAGTATTTT. Amino acids: CASSRGGGADTQYF.

The chain couples TRBV7-3 to TRBJ2-6; D unclear. The V gene lost 2 bases and the J gene lost 0 bases, with 14 bases spanning the gap. This CDR3 has 18 amino acids. Germline CDR1 and CDR2: SGHTA and FQGTGA. As DNA, the CDR3 is TGTGCCAGCAGCTTATCTAGGGTTACGACCTCTGGGGCCAACGTCCTGACTTTC. Protein product: CASSLSRVTTSGANVLTF.

This chain uses TRBV4-2 with TRBJ1-5; 10 bases are a match to TRBD1. Germline assignment: CDR1 LGHNA and CDR2 YNFKEQ. This CDR3 is built from 16 residues. V shed 2 bases, J shed 4 bases, and the junction held 5 bases outside the gene matches. The CDR3 is CASSQSDRGVNQPQHF. CDR3 in DNA: TGTGCCAGCAGCCAATCGGACAGGGGGGTAAATCAGCCCCAGCATTTT.

The V call is TRBV10-1, the J call TRBJ2-3, with 7 nucleotides matching TRBD2. This CDR3 region has 12 residues. V was pared by 9 bases and J by 5 bases, with 5 bases of the junction left unmatched. Per germline, CDR1 WNHNN and CDR2 SYGVQD (reference sequence). Here the CDR3 DNA reads TGCGCCAGTATCTGGGGGGGAGATACGCAGTATTTT. This encodes CASIWGGDTQYF.

With regard to this clone: In the same sample, other DNA sequences code for this CDR3. The V call is TRBV28, the J call TRBJ1-1; unclear D gene. The V gene's germline CDR1 is MDHEN and CDR2 SYDVKM. The CDR3 has 11 amino acids. V lost 6 bases to trimming and J lost 8 bases, with 10 bases between them. The CDR3: CASRGRPEAFF. The CDR3 DNA is TGTGCCAGCAGAGGGAGGCCAGAAGCTTTCTTT.

The chain uses TRBV7-9 and TRBJ2-5; D remains ambiguous. This CDR3 has 14 amino acids. V lost 3 bases, J lost 2 bases, and 10 bases lay in between. Per the germline V gene, CDR1 is SEHNR and CDR2 is FQNEAQ (reference sequence). The CDR3 loop reads CASSLVRNQETQYF. The DNA of the CDR3 is TGTGCCAGCAGCTTGGTCCGAAATCAAGAGACCCAGTACTTC.

V is TRBV7-8 and J is TRBJ2-5; 7 bases are shared with TRBD1. The germline CDR1 and CDR2 sequences are SGHVS and FQNEAQ. This CDR3 contains 14 residues. Unmatched junction bases numbered 4, after V lost 5 bases and J lost 1 base. In nucleotides, the CDR3 is TGTGCCAGCAGCGCAGACAGGGTCCAAGAGACCCAGTACTTC. Protein product: CASSADRVQETQYF.

The chain combines TRBV2 with TRBJ2-7, with D uncertain. This CDR3 comprises 13 residues. V was shortened by 11 bases and J by 1 base, with 15 bases between the two germline ends. Germline CDR1 reads SNHLY; CDR2 reads FYNNEI. As DNA, the CDR3 is TGTGCCGCCAGAAAACTAAGGTCCTACGAGCAGTACTTC. Translating gives CAARKLRSYEQYF. Full variable domain (outside the CDR3, taken from reference TRBV2 and TRBJ2-7): EPEVTQTPSHQVTQMGQEVILRCVPISNHLYFYWYRQILGQKVEFLVSFYNNEISEKSEIFDDQFSVERPDGSNFTLKIRSTKLEDSAMYFCAARKLRSYEQYFGPGTRLTVT.

The chain recombines TRBV5-1 with TRBJ1-2, with 9 bases that match TRBD1. V lost 4 bases, J lost 4 bases, and 8 bases stayed unmatched. Germline V lookup: CDR1 SGHRS, CDR2 YFSETQ. This CDR3 has 15 amino acids. The CDR3 reads CASSLRTGEAYGYTF. The CDR3 nucleotides are TGCGCCAGCAGCCTTCGGACAGGGGAGGCCTATGGCTACACCTTC.

The chain combines TRBV21-1 with TRBJ1-1. TRBV21-1 has pseudogene status. The CDR3 loop spans 13 amino acids. The CDR3 reads CASSKNSNTEAFF. CDR3 bases: TGTGCCAGCAGCAAGAATTCTAACACTGAAGCTTTCTTT.

This clone was recorded only once. V and J are TRBV18 and TRBJ1-1, with D uncertain. V lost 4 bases and J lost 1, with 10 bases in between. The CDR3 spans 14 residues. Germline V gene lookup returns CDR1 KGHSH and CDR2 LQKENI. The DNA for the CDR3 is TGTGCCAGCTCACTCGGATCGAAGAACACTGAAGCTTTCTTT. Protein product: CASSLGSKNTEAFF.

The genes are TRBV29-1 and TRBJ2-5, with 9 bases fitting TRBD2. Trimming removed 5 bases from V and 2 bases from J; junction bases left unmatched: 12. Germline values: CDR1 SQVTM, CDR2 ANQGSEA. CDR3 length: 16 amino acids. The CDR3 protein is CSVFPFLAGAQETQYF. The DNA for the CDR3 is TGCAGCGTTTTCCCTTTTTTAGCGGGGGCTCAAGAGACCCAGTACTTC.